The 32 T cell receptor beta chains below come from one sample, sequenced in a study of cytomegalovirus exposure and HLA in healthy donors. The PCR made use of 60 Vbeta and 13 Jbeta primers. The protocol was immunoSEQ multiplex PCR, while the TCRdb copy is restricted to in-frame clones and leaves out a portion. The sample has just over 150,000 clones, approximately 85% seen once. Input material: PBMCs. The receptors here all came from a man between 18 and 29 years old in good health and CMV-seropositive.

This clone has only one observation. The CDR3 reads CASSEPTVAGGLETQYF. The CDR3 DNA reads TGTGCCAGCAGTGAACCCACCGTAGCGGGGGGACTGGAGACCCAGTACTTC. The chain recombines TRBV25-1 with TRBJ2-5, with 10 bases identical to TRBD2. Germline V gene sequence: CDR1 MGHDK, CDR2 SYGVNS. The CDR3 totals 17 residues. Unmatched junction bases numbered 11, after V lost 2 bases and J lost 5 bases.

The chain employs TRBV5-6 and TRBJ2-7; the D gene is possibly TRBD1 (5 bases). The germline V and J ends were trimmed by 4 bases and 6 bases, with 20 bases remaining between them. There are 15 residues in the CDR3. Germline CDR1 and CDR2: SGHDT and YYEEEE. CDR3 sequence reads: CASSLGGAGWGEQYF. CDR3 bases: TGTGCCAGCAGCCTGGGTGGGGCAGGATGGGGCGAGCAGTACTTC.

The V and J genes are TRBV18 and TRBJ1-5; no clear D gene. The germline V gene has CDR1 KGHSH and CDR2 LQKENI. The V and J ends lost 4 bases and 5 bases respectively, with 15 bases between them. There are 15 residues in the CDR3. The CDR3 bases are TGTGCCAGCTCACTGACCGCAGGCTGGGATCAGCCCCAGCATTTT. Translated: CASSLTAGWDQPQHF.

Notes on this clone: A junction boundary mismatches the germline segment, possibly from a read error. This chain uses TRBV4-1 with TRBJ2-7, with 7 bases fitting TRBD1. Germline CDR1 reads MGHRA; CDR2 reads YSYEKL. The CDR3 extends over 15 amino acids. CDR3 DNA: TGCGCCAGCAGCCAAATCGACAGGGTCTCCTTCGAGCAGTACTTC. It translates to CASSQIDRVSFEQYF.

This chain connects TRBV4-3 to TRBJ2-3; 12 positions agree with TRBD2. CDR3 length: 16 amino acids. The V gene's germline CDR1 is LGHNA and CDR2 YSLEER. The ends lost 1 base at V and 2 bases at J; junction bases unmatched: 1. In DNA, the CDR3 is TGCGCCAGCAGCCAAGGACTAGCGGGGGCCACAGATACGCAGTATTTT. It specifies CASSQGLAGATDTQYF.

The CDR3 DNA reads TGCGCCAGCAGCCAAAATACCCGGAGGAATGAGCAGTTCTTC. It yields the protein CASSQNTRRNEQFF. The chain carries TRBV4-1 and TRBJ2-1, with a weak D call TRBD2 (5 bases). There are 14 residues in the CDR3. V was cut by 2 bases and J by 7 bases, with 12 bases left in between. The germline V gene has CDR1 MGHRA and CDR2 YSYEKL.

Here the CDR3 reads CASSFAGGYTDTQYF. DNA of the CDR3: TGTGCCAGCAGCTTCGCGGGGGGGTACACAGATACGCAGTATTTT. The chain joins TRBV7-2 to TRBJ2-3, with TRBD2 identical over 9 bases. V was pared by 3 bases and J by 2 bases, with 3 bases of the junction left unmatched. CDR1 and CDR2 from the germline V gene are SGHTA and FQGNSA. CDR3 length equals 15 residues.

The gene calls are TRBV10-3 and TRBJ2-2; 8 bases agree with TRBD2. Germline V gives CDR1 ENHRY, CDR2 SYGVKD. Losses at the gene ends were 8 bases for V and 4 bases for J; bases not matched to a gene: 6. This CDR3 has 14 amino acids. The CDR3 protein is CAIRGGLGTGELFF. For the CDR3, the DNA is TGTGCCATCCGCGGGGGGCTCGGCACCGGGGAGCTGTTTTTT.

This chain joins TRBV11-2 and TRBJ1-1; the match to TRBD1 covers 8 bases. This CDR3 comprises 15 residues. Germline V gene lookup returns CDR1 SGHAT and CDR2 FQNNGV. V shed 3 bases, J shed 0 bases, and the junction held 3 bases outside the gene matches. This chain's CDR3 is CASSFSTGVNTEAFF. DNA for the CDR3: TGTGCCAGCAGCTTCTCGACAGGGGTGAACACTGAAGCTTTCTTT. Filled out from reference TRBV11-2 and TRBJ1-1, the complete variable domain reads EAGVAQSPRYKIIEKRQSVAFWCNPISGHATLYWYQQILGQGPKLLIQFQNNGVVDDSQLPKDRFSAERLKGVDSTLKIQPAKLEDSAVYLCASSFSTGVNTEAFFGQGTRLTVV.

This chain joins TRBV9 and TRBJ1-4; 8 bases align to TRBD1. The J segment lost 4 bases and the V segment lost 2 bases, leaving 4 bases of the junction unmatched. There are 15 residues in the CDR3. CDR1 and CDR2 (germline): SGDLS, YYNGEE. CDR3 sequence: CASSVLTGVNEKLFF. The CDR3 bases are TGTGCCAGCAGCGTTCTGACAGGGGTTAATGAAAAACTGTTTTTT.

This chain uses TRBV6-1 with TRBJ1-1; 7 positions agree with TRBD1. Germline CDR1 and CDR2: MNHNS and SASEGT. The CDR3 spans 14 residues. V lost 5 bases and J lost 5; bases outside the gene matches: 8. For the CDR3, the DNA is TGTGCCAGCAGTTCCCGACAGGGTCGGACTGAAGCTTTCTTT. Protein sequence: CASSSRQGRTEAFF.

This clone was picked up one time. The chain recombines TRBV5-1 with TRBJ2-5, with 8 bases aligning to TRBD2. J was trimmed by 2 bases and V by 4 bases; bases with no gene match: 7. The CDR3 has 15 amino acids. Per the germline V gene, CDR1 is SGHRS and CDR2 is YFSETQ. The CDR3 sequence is CASSLRGGDQETQYF. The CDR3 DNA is TGCGCCAGCAGCCTACGGGGGGGGGATCAAGAGACCCAGTACTTC.

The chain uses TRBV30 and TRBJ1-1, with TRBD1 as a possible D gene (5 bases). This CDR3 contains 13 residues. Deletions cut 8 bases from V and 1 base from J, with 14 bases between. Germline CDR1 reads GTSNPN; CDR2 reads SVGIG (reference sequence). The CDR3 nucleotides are TGTGCCGGGACCGGGGGGGGGAACACTGAAGCTTTCTTT. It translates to CAGTGGGNTEAFF.

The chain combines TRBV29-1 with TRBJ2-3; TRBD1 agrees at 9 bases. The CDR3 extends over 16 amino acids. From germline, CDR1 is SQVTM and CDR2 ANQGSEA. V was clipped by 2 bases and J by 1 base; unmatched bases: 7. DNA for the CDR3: TGCAGCGTTGAAAGCGGCAGGGACAGGGGCACAGATACGCAGTATTTT. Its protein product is CSVESGRDRGTDTQYF.

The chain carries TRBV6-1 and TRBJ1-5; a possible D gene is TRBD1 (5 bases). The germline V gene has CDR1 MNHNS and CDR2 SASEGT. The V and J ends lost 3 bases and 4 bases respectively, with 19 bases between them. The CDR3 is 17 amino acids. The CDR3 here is CASSDPAGLRWNQPQHF. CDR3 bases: TGTGCCAGCAGTGACCCCGCGGGACTACGCTGGAATCAGCCCCAGCATTTT.

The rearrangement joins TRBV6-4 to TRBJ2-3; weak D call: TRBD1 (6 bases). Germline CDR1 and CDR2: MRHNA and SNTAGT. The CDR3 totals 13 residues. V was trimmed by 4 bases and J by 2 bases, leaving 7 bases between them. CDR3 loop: CASSGDNTDTQYF. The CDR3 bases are TGTGCCAGCAGTGGGGACAACACAGATACGCAGTATTTT.

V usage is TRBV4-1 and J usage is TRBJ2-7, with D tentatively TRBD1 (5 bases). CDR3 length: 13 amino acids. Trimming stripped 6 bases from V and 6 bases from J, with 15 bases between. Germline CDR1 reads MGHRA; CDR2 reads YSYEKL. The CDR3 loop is CASRLTVFSEQYF. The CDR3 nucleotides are TGCGCCAGCAGACTGACAGTTTTCAGCGAGCAGTACTTC.

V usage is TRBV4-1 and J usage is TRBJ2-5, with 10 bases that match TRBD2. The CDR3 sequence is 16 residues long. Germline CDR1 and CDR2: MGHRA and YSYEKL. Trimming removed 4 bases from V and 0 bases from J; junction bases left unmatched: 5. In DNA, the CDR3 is TGCGCCAGCAGCCTAAGGACTAGCGGAAACCAAGAGACCCAGTACTTC. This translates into CASSLRTSGNQETQYF.

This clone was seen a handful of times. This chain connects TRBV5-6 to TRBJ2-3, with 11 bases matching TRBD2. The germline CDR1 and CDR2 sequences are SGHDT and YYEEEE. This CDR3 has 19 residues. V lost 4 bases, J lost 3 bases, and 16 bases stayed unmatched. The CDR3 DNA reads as TGTGCCAGCAGCCTTATGGCTAGCGGGGGGCCTACGGGAACAGATACGCAGTATTTT. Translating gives CASSLMASGGPTGTDTQYF. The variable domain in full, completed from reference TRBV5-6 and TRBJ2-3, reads DAGVTQSPTHLIKTRGQQVTLRCSPKSGHDTVSWYQQALGQGPQFIFQYYEEEERQRGNFPDRFSGHQFPNYSSELNVNALLLGDSALYLCASSLMASGGPTGTDTQYFGPGTRLTVL.

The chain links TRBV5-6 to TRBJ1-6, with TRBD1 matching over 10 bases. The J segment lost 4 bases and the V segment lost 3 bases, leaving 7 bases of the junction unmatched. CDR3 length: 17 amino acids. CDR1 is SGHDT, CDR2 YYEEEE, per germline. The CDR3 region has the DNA TGTGCCAGCAGCTCTTGGGGGGACAGGGGATATAATTCACCCCTCCACTTT. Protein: CASSSWGDRGYNSPLHF.

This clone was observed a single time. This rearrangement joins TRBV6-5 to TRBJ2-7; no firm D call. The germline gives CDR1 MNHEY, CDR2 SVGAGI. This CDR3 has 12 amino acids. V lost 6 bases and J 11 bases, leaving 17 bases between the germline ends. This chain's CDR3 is CASRNELNRKYF. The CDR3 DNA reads TGTGCCAGCAGAAACGAGTTGAATCGCAAGTACTTC.

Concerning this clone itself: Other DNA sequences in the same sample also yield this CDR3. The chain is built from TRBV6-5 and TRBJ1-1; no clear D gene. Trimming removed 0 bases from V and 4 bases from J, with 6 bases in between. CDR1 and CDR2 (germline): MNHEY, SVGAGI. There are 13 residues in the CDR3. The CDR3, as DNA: TGTGCCAGCAGTTACTCCGGTGGCACTGAAGCTTTCTTT. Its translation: CASSYSGGTEAFF.

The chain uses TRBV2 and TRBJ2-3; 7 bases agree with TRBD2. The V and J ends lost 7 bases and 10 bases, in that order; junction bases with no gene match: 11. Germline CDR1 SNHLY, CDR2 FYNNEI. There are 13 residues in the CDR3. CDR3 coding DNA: TGTGCCAGCAACCAACCGGGGGGAGGTCCGCAGTATTTT. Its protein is CASNQPGGGPQYF.

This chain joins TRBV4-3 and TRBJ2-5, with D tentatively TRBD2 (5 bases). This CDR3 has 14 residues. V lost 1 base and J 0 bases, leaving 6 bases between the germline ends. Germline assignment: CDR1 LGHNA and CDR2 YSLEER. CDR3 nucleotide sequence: TGCGCCAGCAGCCAAGGGACTTACCAAGAGACCCAGTACTTC. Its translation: CASSQGTYQETQYF.

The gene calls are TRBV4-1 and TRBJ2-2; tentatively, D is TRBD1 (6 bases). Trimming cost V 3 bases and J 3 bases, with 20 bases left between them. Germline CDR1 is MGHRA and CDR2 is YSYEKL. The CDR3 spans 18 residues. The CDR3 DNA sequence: TGCGCCAGCAGCCAGGGCGCCCCGCCAGGGGTGGACACCGGGGAGCTGTTTTTT. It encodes CASSQGAPPGVDTGELFF.

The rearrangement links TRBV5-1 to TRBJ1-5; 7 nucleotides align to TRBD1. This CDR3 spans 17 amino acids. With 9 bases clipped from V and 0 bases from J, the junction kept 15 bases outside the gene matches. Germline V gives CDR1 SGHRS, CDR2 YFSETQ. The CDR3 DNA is TGCGCCATCACTAACAGGGGACCAACTTATAGCAATCAGCCCCAGCATTTT. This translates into CAITNRGPTYSNQPQHF. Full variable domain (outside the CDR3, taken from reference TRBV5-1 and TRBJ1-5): KAGVTQTPRYLIKTRGQQVTLSCSPISGHRSVSWYQQTPGQGLQFLFEYFSETQRNKGNFPGRFSGRQFSNSRSEMNVSTLELGDSALYLCAITNRGPTYSNQPQHFGDGTRLSIL.

CDR3 sequence (DNA): TGTGCCAGCAGCTCGGGACAGTATAATTCACCCCTCCACTTT. This codes for CASSSGQYNSPLHF. The chain uses TRBV7-3 and TRBJ1-6; TRBD1 matches 7 bases. V lost 4 bases to trimming and J lost 4 bases; unmatched junction nucleotides: 1. Germline CDR1 is SGHTA and CDR2 is FQGTGA. The CDR3 sequence is 14 residues long.

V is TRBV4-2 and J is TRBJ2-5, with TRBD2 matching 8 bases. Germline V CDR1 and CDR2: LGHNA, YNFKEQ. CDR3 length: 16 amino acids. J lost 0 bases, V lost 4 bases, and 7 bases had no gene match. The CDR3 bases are TGTGCCAGCAGCCTGGGTAGCGGGGACAACCAAGAGACCCAGTACTTC. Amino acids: CASSLGSGDNQETQYF.

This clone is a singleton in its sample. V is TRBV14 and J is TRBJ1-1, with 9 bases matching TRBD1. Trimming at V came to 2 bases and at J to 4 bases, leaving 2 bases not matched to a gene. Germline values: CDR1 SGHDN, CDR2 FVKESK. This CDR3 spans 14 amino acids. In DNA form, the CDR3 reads TGTGCCAGCAGCCAACAGACAGGGGGCACTGAAGCTTTCTTT. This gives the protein CASSQQTGGTEAFF.

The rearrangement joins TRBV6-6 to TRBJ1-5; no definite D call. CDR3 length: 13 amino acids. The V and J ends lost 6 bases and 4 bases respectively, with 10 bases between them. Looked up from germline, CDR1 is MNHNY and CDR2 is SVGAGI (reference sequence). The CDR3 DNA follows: TGTGCCAGCAGACATGGGCCGAATCAGCCCCAGCATTTT. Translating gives CASRHGPNQPQHF.

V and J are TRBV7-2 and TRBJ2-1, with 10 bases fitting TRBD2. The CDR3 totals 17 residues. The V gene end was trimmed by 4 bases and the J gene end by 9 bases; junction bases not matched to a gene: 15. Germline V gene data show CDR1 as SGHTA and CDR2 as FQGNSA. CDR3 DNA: TGTGCCAGCAGCTCAGGAGGAGCGGGGGGGAATTTAGGTGAGCAGTTCTTC. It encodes CASSSGGAGGNLGEQFF.

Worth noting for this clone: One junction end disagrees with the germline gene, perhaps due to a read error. The CDR3: CASSLWGNGGSYNEQFF. The CDR3 bases are TGTGCTAGCAGCTTATGGGGAAATGGGGGGTCCTACAATGAGCAGTTCTTC. The chain uses TRBV7-7 and TRBJ2-1, with D possibly matching TRBD2 (6 bases). This CDR3 has 17 amino acids. Germline V gives CDR1 SSHAT, CDR2 FNYEAQ (reference sequence). The entire variable domain, with the rest obtained from reference TRBV7-7 and TRBJ2-1, is as follows: GAGVSQSPRYKVTKRGQDVTLRCDPISSHATLYWYQQALGQGPEFLTYFNYEAQPDKSGLPSDRFSAERPEGSISTLTIQRTEQRDSAMYRCASSLWGNGGSYNEQFFGPGTRLTVL.